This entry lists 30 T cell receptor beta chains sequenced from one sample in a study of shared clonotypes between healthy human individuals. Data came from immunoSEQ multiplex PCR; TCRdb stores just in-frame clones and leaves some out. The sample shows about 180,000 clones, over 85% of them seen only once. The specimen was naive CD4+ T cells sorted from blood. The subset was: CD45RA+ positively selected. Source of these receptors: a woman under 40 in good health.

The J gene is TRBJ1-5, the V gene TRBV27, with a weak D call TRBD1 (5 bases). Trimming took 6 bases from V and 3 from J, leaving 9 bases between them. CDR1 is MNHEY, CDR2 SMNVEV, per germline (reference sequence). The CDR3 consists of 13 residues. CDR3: CASRPTVNQPQHF. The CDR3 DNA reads TGTGCCAGCAGACCGACAGTCAATCAGCCCCAGCATTTT.

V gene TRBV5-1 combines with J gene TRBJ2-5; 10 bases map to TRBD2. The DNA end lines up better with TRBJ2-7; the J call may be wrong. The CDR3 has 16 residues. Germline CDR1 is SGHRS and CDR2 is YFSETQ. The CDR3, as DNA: TGCGCCAGCAGCCTACTGATTAGCGGGGGGTCCTACGAGCAGTACTTC. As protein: CASSLLISGGSYEQYF.

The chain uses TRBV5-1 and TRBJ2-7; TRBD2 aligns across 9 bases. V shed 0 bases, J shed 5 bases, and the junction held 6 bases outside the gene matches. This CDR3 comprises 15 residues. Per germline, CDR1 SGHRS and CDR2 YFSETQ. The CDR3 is CASSLVAGGPHEQYF. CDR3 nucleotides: TGCGCCAGCAGCTTGGTTGCGGGAGGGCCCCACGAGCAGTACTTC.

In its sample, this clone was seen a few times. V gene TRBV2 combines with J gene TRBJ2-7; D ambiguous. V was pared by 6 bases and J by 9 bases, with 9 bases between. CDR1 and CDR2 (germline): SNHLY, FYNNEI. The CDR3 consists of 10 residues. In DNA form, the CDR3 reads TGTGCCAGCAGATTGCACGGGCAGTACTTC. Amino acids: CASRLHGQYF.

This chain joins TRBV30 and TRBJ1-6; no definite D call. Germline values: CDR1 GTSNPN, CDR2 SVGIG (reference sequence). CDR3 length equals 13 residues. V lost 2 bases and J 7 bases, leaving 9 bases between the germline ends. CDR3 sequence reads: CAWSLTRNSPLHF. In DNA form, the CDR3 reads TGTGCCTGGAGTCTCACGAGGAATTCACCCCTCCACTTT. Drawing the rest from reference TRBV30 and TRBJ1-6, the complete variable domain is SQTIHQWPATLVQPVGSPLSLECTVEGTSNPNLYWYRQAAGRGLQLLFYSVGIGQISSEVPQNLSASRPQDRQFILSSKKLLLSDSGFYLCAWSLTRNSPLHFGNGTRLTVT.

Written as DNA, the CDR3 is TGTGCCAGCAGGGACATGCGGAACACTGAAGCTTTCTTT. Its protein is CASRDMRNTEAFF. V gene TRBV6-1 combines with J gene TRBJ1-1; D possibly corresponds to TRBD1 (5 bases). The ends were cut back, 6 bases at V and 1 base at J, with 9 bases in the middle. Germline lookup yields CDR1 MNHNS and CDR2 SASEGT. This CDR3 region has 13 residues.

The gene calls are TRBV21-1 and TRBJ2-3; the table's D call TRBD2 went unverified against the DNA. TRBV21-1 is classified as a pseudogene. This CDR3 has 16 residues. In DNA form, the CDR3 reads TGTGCCAGCAGCAAAAATGTTGTGCGGTACTGCGATACGCAGTATTTT. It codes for CASSKNVVRYCDTQYF.

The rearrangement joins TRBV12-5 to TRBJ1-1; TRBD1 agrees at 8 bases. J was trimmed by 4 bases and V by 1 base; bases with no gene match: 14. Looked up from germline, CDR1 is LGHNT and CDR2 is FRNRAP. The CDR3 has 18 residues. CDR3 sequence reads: CASGLGLKTGDGGTEAFF. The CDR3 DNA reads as TGTGCTAGTGGTTTGGGCCTAAAGACAGGGGACGGCGGCACTGAAGCTTTCTTT.

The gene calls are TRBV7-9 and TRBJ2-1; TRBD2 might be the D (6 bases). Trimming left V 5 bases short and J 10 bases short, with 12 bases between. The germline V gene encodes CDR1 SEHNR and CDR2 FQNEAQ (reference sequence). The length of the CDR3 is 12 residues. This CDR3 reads CASSPQAGEQFF. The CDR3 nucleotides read TGTGCCAGCAGCCCACAAGCGGGCGAGCAGTTCTTC.

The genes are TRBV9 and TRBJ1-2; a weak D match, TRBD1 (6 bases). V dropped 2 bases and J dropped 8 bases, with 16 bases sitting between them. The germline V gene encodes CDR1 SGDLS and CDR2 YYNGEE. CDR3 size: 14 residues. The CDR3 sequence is CASSVWAGEGGYTF. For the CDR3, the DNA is TGTGCCAGCAGCGTCTGGGCAGGGGAGGGAGGCTACACCTTC.

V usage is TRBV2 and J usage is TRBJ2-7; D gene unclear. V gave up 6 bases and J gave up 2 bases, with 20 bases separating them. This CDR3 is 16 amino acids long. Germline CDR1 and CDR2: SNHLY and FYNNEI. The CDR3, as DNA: TGTGCCAGCAGCCTTAGGGTTCTTCCAACCCCCTACGAGCAGTACTTC. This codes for CASSLRVLPTPYEQYF.

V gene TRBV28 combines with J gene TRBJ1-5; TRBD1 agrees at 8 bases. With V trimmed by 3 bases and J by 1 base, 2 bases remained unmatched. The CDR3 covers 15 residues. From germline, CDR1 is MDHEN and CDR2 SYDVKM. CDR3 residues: CASSFQGASNQPQHF. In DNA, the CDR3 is TGTGCCAGCAGTTTTCAGGGGGCGAGCAATCAGCCCCAGCATTTT.

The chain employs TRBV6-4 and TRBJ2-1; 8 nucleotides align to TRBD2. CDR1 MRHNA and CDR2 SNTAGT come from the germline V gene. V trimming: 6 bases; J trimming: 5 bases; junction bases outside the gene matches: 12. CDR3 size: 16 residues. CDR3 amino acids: CASSRGAGVGNNEQFF. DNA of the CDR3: TGTGCCAGCAGCCGAGGAGCGGGAGTAGGGAACAATGAGCAGTTCTTC.

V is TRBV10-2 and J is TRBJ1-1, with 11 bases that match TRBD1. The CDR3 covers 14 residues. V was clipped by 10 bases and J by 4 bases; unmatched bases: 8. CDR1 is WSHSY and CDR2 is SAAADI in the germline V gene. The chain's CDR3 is CATEPGTGGTEAFF. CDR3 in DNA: TGCGCCACCGAACCCGGGACAGGGGGCACTGAAGCTTTCTTT.

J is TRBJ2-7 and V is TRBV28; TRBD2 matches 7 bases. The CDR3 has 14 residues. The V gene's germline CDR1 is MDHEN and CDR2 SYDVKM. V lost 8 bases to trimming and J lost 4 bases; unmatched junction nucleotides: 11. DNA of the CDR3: TGTGCCAGCCTGGGGGGGTCTTCCCTATACGAGCAGTACTTC. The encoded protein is CASLGGSSLYEQYF.

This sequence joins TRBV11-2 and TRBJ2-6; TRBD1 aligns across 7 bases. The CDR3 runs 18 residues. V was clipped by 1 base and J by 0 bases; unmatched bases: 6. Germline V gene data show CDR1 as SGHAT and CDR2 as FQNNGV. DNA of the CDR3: TGTGCCAGCAGCTTAGCTACAGGGGTATTCTCTGGGGCCAACGTCCTGACTTTC. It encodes CASSLATGVFSGANVLTF. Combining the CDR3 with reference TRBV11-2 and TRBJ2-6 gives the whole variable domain EAGVAQSPRYKIIEKRQSVAFWCNPISGHATLYWYQQILGQGPKLLIQFQNNGVVDDSQLPKDRFSAERLKGVDSTLKIQPAKLEDSAVYLCASSLATGVFSGANVLTFGAGSRLTVL.

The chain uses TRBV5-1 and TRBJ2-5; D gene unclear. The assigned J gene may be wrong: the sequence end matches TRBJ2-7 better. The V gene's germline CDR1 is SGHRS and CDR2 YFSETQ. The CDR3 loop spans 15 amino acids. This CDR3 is CASSPTPQLSYEQYF. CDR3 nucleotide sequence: TGCGCCAGCAGCCCGACCCCTCAGTTATCTTACGAGCAGTACTTC.

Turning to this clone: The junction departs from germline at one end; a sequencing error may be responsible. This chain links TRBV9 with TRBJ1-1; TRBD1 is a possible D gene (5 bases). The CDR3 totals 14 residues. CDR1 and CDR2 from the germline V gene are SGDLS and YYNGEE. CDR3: CASRVGVGDTEAFF. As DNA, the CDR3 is TGTGCCAGCAGGGTAGGGGTTGGGGACACTGAAGCTTTCTTT.

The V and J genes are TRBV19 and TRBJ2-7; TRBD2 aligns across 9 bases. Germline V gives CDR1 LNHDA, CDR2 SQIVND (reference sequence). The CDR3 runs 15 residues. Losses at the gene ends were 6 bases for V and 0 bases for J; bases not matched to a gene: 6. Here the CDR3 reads CASRNQAGGSYEQYF. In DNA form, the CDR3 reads TGTGCCAGTAGAAACCAAGCGGGGGGCTCCTACGAGCAGTACTTC.

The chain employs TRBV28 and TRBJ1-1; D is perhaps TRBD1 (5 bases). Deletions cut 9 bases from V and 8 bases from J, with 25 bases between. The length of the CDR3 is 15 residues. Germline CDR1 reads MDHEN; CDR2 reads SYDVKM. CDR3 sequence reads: CASWGESGPRGEAFF. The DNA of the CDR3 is TGTGCCAGTTGGGGAGAGTCGGGACCGCGGGGGGAAGCTTTCTTT.

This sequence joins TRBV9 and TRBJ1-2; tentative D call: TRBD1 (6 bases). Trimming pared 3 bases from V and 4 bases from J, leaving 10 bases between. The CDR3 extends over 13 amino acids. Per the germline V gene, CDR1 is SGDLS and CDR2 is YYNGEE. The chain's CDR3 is CASSGQQGYGYTF. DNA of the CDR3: TGTGCCAGCAGCGGACAACAGGGCTATGGCTACACCTTC.

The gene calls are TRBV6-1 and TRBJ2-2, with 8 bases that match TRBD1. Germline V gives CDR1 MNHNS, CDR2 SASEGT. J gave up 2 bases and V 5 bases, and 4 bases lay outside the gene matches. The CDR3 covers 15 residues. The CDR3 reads CASSTQGANTGELFF. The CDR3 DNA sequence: TGTGCCAGCAGTACCCAGGGGGCCAACACCGGGGAGCTGTTTTTT.

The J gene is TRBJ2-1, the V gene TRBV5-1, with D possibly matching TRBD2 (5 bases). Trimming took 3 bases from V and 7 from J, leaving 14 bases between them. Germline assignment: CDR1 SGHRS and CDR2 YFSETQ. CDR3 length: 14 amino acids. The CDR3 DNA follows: TGCGCCAGCAGCTCGTTGTCGGTAGCGAATGAGCAGTTCTTC. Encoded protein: CASSSLSVANEQFF.

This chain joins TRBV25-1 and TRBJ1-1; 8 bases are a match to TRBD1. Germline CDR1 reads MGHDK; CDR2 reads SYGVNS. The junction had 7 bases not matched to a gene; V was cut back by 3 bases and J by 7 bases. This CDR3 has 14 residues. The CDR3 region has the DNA TGTGCCAGCAGTGAGCCAGGGGGCTTGAGTGAAGCTTTCTTT. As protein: CASSEPGGLSEAFF.

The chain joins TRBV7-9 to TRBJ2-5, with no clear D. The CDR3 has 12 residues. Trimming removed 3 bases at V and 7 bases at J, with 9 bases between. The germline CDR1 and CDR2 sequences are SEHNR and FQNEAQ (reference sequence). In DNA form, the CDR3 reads TGTGCCAGCAGCTTCGGTGACGGGACCCAGTACTTC. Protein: CASSFGDGTQYF. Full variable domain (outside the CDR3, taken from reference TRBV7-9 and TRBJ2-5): DTGVSQNPRHKITKRGQNVTFRCDPISEHNRLYWYRQTLGQGPEFLTYFQNEAQLEKSRLLSDRFSAERPKGSFSTLEIQRTEQGDSAMYLCASSFGDGTQYFGPGTRLLVL.

The CDR3 spells CASSPNHSGYTDTQYF. The CDR3 DNA sequence: TGTGCCAGCTCTCCAAACCACAGCGGGTACACAGATACGCAGTATTTT. The V call is TRBV18, the J call TRBJ2-3; D may be TRBD2 (6 bases). Per germline, CDR1 KGHSH and CDR2 LQKENI. This CDR3 spans 16 amino acids. V was trimmed by 6 bases and J by 2 bases, leaving 18 bases between them.

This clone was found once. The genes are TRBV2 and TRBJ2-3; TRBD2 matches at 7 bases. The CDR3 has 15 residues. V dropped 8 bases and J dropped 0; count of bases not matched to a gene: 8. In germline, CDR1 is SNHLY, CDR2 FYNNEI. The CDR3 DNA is TGTGCCAGCCAAACTAGCGCTTCTAGCACAGATACGCAGTATTTT. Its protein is CASQTSASSTDTQYF.

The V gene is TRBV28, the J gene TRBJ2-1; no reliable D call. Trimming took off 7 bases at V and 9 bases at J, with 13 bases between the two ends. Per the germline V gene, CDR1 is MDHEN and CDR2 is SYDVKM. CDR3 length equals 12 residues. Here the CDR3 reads CASTESLPEQFF. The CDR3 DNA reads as TGTGCCAGCACCGAAAGTCTCCCTGAGCAGTTCTTC. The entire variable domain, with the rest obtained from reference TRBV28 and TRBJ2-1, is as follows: DVKVTQSSRYLVKRTGEKVFLECVQDMDHENMFWYRQDPGLGLRLIYFSYDVKMKEKGDIPEGYSVSREKKERFSLILESASTNQTSMYLCASTESLPEQFFGPGTRLTVL.

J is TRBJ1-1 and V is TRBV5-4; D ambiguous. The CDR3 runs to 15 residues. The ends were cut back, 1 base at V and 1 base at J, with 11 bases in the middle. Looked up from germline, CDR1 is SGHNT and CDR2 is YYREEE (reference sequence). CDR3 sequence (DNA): TGTGCCAGCAGCTTGTTACCGGGCTCGAACACTGAAGCTTTCTTT. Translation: CASSLLPGSNTEAFF.

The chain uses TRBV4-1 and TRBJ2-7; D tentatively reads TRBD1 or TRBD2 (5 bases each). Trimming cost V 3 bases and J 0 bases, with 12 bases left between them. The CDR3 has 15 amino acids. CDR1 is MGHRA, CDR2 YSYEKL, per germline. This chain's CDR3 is CASSQGVDSSYEQYF. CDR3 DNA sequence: TGCGCCAGCAGCCAGGGGGTCGACAGCTCCTACGAGCAGTACTTC.